The clone carrying this TCR beta chain has just one count. What it binds is unknown. TCRdb reanalysed the reads using MiXCR and keeps one entry per CDR3 protein. Here the sample spans 450,000 to 600,000 distinct CDR3 sequences, roughly 42% being singletons. The data are from a study of T cell repertoires in cytomegalovirus infection. Across the study: Both recently identified HLA-C-restricted and well-studied HLA-B-restricted CMV epitopes were used in the study. Public TCR beta signatures indicated both CMV infection and matching HLA type. General observations from the study: HLA-C-restricted CMV clonotypes gave the most frequent clonotype in two of eight donors. Using cumulative public TCR beta family frequency, the authors identified those who carried CMV together with the relevant HLA.

Per the germline V gene, CDR1 is LGHDT and CDR2 is YNNKEL (reference sequence). Trimming cost V 8 bases and J 1 base, with 11 bases left between them. This CDR3 is built from 13 residues. The specimen was cultured PBMCs, collected from culture after CMV antigen stimulation. V and J are TRBV3-1 and TRBJ1-1; no clear D. This TCR was recovered from a human donor in good health (CMV status not recorded). Some clones in this sample may be carry-over from other donors' samples. CDR3: CASGIGQNTEAFF. The CDR3 DNA reads TGTGCCAGCGGCATAGGCCAGAACACTGAAGCTTTCTTT.